This T cell receptor (beta chain) was retrieved from a study of OX40 agonist ivuxolimab in advanced cancers. General notes on the study: Ivuxolimab was a fully human IgG2 agonistic monoclonal antibody targeting the costimulatory receptor OX40 (CD134). Peripheral TCRbeta sequencing aimed to test whether ivuxolimab altered TCR sequence diversity and caused clonal T-cell expansion. The dose-escalation cohort was 82.7% male with a mean age of about 58 years, ranging from about 23 to 85. Intravenous ivuxolimab was administered to patients every 2 weeks at six dose levels: 0.01, 0.1, 0.3, 1.5, 3 and 10 mg/kg. Prior anti-PD-1, anti-PD-L1 or anti-CTLA-4 therapy was permitted, and 30% to 45% of dose-escalation patients had received checkpoint inhibitors. Of the approximately 54 dose-escalation patients, hepatocellular carcinoma was present in about 20, melanoma in approximately 15, renal cell carcinoma in 9 and head and neck cancer in 9. The paper reports the monotherapy dose-escalation portion (N = 52 patients) of the phase I ivuxolimab trial. Three dose-escalation patients achieved partial responses, one with hepatocellular carcinoma and two with cutaneous melanoma. Paper-wide results and their limitations: At doses of 0.1 to 3.0 mg/kg, clonal expansion of both CD4+ and CD8+ blood T cells was observed from baseline to week 6. Low levels of normalized T-cell clonal expansion were also shown by some nonresponding patients. Which antigens the clonally expanded peripheral T cells were specific for was not determined. In the 0.1-3.0 mg/kg groups, partial responders were among the patients with the lowest normalized peripheral clonal expansion, particularly in CD8+ T cells. After ivuxolimab, CD8+ T cells had more expanded clones than CD4+ T cells on average.

Patients with autoimmune disease history or receiving systemic immunosuppression were excluded from the trial. Peripheral blood for TCR sequencing was drawn from every dose cohort at baseline, at cycle 4 day 1 and at cycle 7 day 1. The samples were taken from a phase I, first-in-human, multicenter, open-label dose-escalation trial of ivuxolimab. The trial enrolled adults with locally advanced or metastatic head and neck squamous cell, hepatocellular, melanoma or renal cell carcinoma. Before TCR sequencing, CD4+ T cells and CD8+ T cells from peripheral blood were sorted into separate populations. Comments on this clone: Its binding antigen is unknown. It has no much larger one-base neighbor in the sample; base qualities were not kept.

CDR1 and CDR2 are drawn from the germline V gene: LGHNA, YNFKEQ. From the cysteine through the phenylalanine, the CDR3 covers 13 amino acids. Only CDR3 DNA is held: 39 bases, read in frame from base 1. The germline ends are 6 bases apart after V is trimmed by 2 bases and J by 3 bases. For sequencing of the TCRbeta CDR3 region, genomic DNA was extracted from the sorted cells. The immunoSEQ Assay was used to sequence the TCRbeta CDR3 regions. This is the immuneACCESS table as TCRdb keeps it, with only in-frame sequences that have V and J called. A part of the clones is gone; compared with another copy, unresolved V genes explain less than half, and the rest is unexplained. A total of 79,000 or so clones appear in this sample, roughly nine tenths of them only once. The ten largest clones add up to around 1.5% of the sample.

The sequencing here drew on CD4+ or CD8+ T cells sorted from blood, taken in a trial of the OX40 agonist ivuxolimab. The TCR was taken from an adult with an advanced solid tumor such as melanoma, head and neck, liver or kidney cancer. This chain joins TRBV4-2 to TRBJ2-3; confidence is insufficient to name the D gene. The base sequence is TGTGCCAGCAGCCAATCGGTAACAGATACGCAGTATTTT. It codes for CASSQSVTDTQYF.